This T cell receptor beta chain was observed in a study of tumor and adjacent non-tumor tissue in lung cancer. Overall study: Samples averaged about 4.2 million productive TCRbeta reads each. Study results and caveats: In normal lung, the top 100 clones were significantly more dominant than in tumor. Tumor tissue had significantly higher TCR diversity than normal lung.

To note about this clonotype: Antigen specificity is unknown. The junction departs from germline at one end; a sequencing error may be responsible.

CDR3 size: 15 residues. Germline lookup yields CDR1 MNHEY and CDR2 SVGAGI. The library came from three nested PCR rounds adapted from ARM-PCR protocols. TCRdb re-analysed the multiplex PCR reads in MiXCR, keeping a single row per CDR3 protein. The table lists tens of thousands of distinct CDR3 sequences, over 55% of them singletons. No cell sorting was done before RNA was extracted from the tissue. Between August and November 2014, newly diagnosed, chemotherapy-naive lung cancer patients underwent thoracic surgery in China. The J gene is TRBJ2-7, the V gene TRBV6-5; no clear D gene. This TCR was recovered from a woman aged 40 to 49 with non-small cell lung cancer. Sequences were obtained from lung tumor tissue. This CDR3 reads CASNYTPGPLYEQYF. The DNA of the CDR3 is TGTGCCAGCAATTACACCCCCGGGCCCCTATACGAGCAATACTTC.